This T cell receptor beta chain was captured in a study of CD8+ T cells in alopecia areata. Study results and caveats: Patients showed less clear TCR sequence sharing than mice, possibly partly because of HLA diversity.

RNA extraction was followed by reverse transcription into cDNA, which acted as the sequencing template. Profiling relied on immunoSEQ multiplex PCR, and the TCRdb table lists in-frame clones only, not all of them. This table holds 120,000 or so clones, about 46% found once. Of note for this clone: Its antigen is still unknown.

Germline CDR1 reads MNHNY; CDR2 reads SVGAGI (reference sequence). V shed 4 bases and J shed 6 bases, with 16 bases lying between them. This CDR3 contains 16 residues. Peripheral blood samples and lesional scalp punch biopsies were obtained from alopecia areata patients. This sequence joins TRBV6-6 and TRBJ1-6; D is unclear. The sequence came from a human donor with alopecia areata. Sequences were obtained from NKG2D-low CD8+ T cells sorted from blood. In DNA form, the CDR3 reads TGTGCCAGCAGTTTCGAGTTGGAAACGGGTAATTCACCCCTCCACTTT. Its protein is CASSFELETGNSPLHF.